The rows below give T cell receptor beta chains drawn from one sample of a study of CD8 T cells in ankylosing spondylitis. Each CDR3 protein gets one entry after TCRdb re-called the 5' RACE reads with MiXCR. The sample lists more than 200,000 distinct CDR3 sequences, 20% to 30% occurring once. Sequencing used blood, either unsorted or a sorted T cell fraction (not recorded which). The receptor source for this set is a male donor with ankylosing spondylitis or in good health (not recorded which). CDR3s include the opening cysteine and the closing phenylalanine or tryptophan. Fields, in order: J gene, V gene, D gene, clone size, CDR3 protein, CDR3 DNA. D genes are given only for firm matches. Not every row has a clone size; where given, it reads once, few, many or a size class.

TRBJ2-7	TRBV20-1	NA	NA	CSAGIQGNEQYF	TGCAGTGCTGGTATTCAGGGTAACGAGCAGTACTTC
TRBJ2-7	TRBV7-8	TRBD1	few	CASNPTGGQGYREQYF	TGTGCCAGCAACCCGACCGGGGGACAGGGTTATCGCGAGCAGTACTTC
TRBJ1-5	TRBV18	NA	many	CASSPPSGSLGNQPQHF	TGTGCCAGCTCACCACCGTCGGGAAGTCTTGGCAATCAGCCCCAGCATTTT
TRBJ2-3	TRBV20-1	NA	many	CSAYSPDTQYF	TGCAGTGCTTATAGCCCAGATACGCAGTATTTT
TRBJ2-7	TRBV20-1	TRBD2	few	CSAAEGLVGYEQYF	TGCAGTGCAGCCGAGGGACTAGTAGGGTACGAGCAGTACTTC
TRBJ2-3	TRBV20-1	NA	NA	CSADDGGRRVDTQYF	TGCAGTGCCGATGACGGGGGTCGCAGGGTGGATACGCAGTATTTT
TRBJ2-7	TRBV20-1	TRBD1	many	CSAITGTGAPYEQYF	TGCAGTGCCATCACCGGGACAGGGGCCCCCTACGAGCAGTACTTC
TRBJ2-3	TRBV12-3/TRBV12-4	NA	NA	CASTSLDRRTQYF	TGTGCCAGCACCTCCCTTGACAGGCGGACGCAGTATTTT
TRBJ2-3	TRBV5-5	NA	NA	CASLQRSTDTQYF	TGTGCCAGCCTCCAGAGAAGCACAGATACGCAGTATTTT
TRBJ1-5	TRBV20-1	NA	many	CSARKGLLNQPQHF	TGCAGTGCTAGGAAGGGACTGCTCAATCAGCCCCAGCATTTT
TRBJ2-2	TRBV10-3	NA	many	CAISRENTGELFF	TGTGCCATCAGCAGGGAGAACACCGGGGAGCTGTTTTTT
TRBJ2-1	TRBV12-3/TRBV12-4	NA	few	CASSPPIRGNEQFF	TGTGCCAGCAGTCCCCCAATTCGTGGAAATGAGCAGTTCTTC
TRBJ1-1	TRBV12-3/TRBV12-4	NA	few	CASSFGGEAFF	TGTGCCAGCAGTTTTGGGGGAGAGGCTTTCTTT
TRBJ2-3	TRBV12-3/TRBV12-4	NA	few	CASSDRGADTQYF	TGTGCCAGCAGCGACCGCGGTGCAGATACGCAGTATTTT
TRBJ2-3	TRBV10-3	NA	few	CAISFGGSTDTQYF	TGTGCCATCAGCTTTGGGGGGTCCACAGATACGCAGTATTTT
TRBJ2-3	TRBV20-1	TRBD2	many	CSASPAGGRDTQYF	TGCAGTGCTTCCCCCGCGGGGGGGCGCGATACGCAGTATTTT
TRBJ2-7	TRBV20-1	NA	many	CSAGPIGQNVVYEQYF	TGCAGTGCTGGCCCGATAGGACAAAACGTCGTCTACGAGCAGTACTTC
TRBJ2-5	TRBV5-1	NA	NA	CASSTGTLQETQYF	TGCGCCAGCAGCACCGGGACACTACAAGAGACCCAGTACTTC
TRBJ1-2	TRBV12-3/TRBV12-4	NA	NA	CASSFGDYGYTF	TGTGCCAGCAGTTTCGGGGACTATGGCTACACCTTC
TRBJ2-1	TRBV20-1	TRBD1	many	CSARAPLGTGLVF	TGCAGTGCTAGAGCACCCCTTGGGACAGGGCTGGTCTTC
TRBJ2-7	TRBV15	TRBD2	many	CATSRDWGGSYEQYF	TGTGCCACCAGCAGAGATTGGGGGGGCTCCTACGAGCAGTACTTC
TRBJ1-1	TRBV12-3/TRBV12-4	NA	NA	CASSYRTVNTEAFF	TGTGCCAGCAGTTACCGGACAGTGAACACTGAAGCTTTCTTT
TRBJ2-7	TRBV5-1	NA	NA	CASSPSGTPAYEQYF	TGCGCCAGCAGCCCATCCGGGACACCTGCCTACGAGCAGTACTTC
TRBJ1-3	TRBV7-8	NA	many	CASSPGLLRGGNTIYF	TGTGCCAGCAGCCCGGGACTTTTGAGGGGAGGAAACACCATATATTTT
TRBJ1-1	TRBV12-3/TRBV12-4	NA	many	CASSPPEKLNTEAFF	TGTGCCAGCAGTCCCCCCGAAAAGTTGAACACTGAAGCTTTCTTT
TRBJ2-7	TRBV12-3/TRBV12-4	NA	many	CASTLKAGTLTYEQYF	TGTGCCAGCACCCTAAAGGCGGGGACACTTACCTACGAGCAGTACTTC
TRBJ2-3	TRBV20-1	NA	once	CSAFSVGGALTDTQYF	TGCAGTGCTTTTTCCGTTGGGGGGGCACTCACAGATACGCAGTATTTT
TRBJ2-5	TRBV6-1	NA	once	CASSLHGASYQETQYF	TGTGCCAGCAGCCTACACGGGGCAAGTTACCAAGAGACCCAGTACTTC
TRBJ2-1	TRBV4-1	NA	NA	CASSRPDNEQFF	TGCGCCAGCAGTCGGCCCGACAATGAGCAGTTCTTC
TRBJ2-1	TRBV6-5	TRBD2	few	CASSTSGGSYNEQFF	TGTGCCAGCAGTACAAGCGGGGGCTCCTACAATGAGCAGTTCTTC
TRBJ1-3	TRBV5-1	TRBD1	many	CASSPQGVSGNTIYF	TGCGCCAGCAGCCCTCAGGGGGTCTCTGGAAACACCATATATTTT
TRBJ2-7	TRBV20-1	TRBD1	many	CSAIGQDPYEQYF	TGCAGTGCTATTGGACAGGATCCCTACGAGCAGTACTTC
TRBJ2-6	TRBV6-5	NA	NA	CASSYSTGANVLTF	TGTGCCAGCAGTTACTCCACTGGGGCCAACGTCCTGACTTTC
TRBJ1-5	TRBV18	NA	NA	CASSPVNNQPQHF	TGTGCCAGCTCACCGGTGAACAATCAGCCCCAGCATTTT
TRBJ1-1	TRBV20-1	TRBD1	NA	CSARDRGQLNTEAFF	TGCAGTGCTAGAGATAGGGGACAGCTCAACACTGAAGCTTTCTTT
TRBJ2-4	TRBV12-3/TRBV12-4	NA	once	CASSADTIGQYF	TGTGCCAGCAGTGCGGACACCATTGGTCAGTACTTC
TRBJ2-7	TRBV28	TRBD2	NA	CASTHSAGTLYEQYF	TGTGCCAGCACCCACTCAGCGGGGACGCTCTACGAGCAGTACTTC
TRBJ2-1	TRBV20-1	NA	many	CSARERLGGWPKFF	TGCAGTGCTAGAGAGCGGCTCGGAGGCTGGCCAAAGTTCTTC
TRBJ2-6	TRBV5-7	NA	few	CASSFLGADSGANVLTF	TGTGCCAGCAGCTTTCTCGGCGCCGACTCTGGGGCCAACGTCCTGACTTTC
TRBJ1-2	TRBV12-3/TRBV12-4	NA	many	CASGDAGYGYTF	TGTGCCAGCGGGGACGCGGGCTATGGCTACACCTTC
TRBJ2-5	TRBV20-1	TRBD1	many	CSVSRLDRDSGTQYF	TGCAGTGTTAGCCGGCTGGACAGGGACTCGGGGACCCAGTACTTC
TRBJ2-7	TRBV20-1	NA	NA	CSARARGDQGYF	TGCAGTGCTAGAGCACGCGGGGATCAGGGGTACTTC
TRBJ2-1	TRBV20-1	NA	few	CSALGGLARLSLWDNEQFF	TGCAGTGCCCTAGGGGGTCTAGCCCGGTTATCCTTATGGGACAATGAGCAGTTCTTC
TRBJ2-3	TRBV29-1	NA	NA	CSVEGYGGLTDTQYF	TGCAGCGTTGAAGGATACGGGGGCCTTACAGATACGCAGTATTTT
TRBJ2-1	TRBV7-2	TRBD2	NA	CASSLVAGGNYNEQFF	TGTGCCAGCAGCTTAGTGGCGGGGGGGAACTACAATGAGCAGTTCTTC
TRBJ2-5	TRBV3-1	NA	NA	CASSDRDLETQYF	TGTGCCAGCAGCGACCGGGACTTAGAGACCCAGTACTTC
TRBJ2-7	TRBV20-1	TRBD1	NA	CSAVLGTGSSEQYF	TGCAGTGCCGTCCTCGGGACAGGGTCCTCCGAGCAGTACTTC
TRBJ2-1	TRBV12-3/TRBV12-4	TRBD2	NA	CASSFSGGVDEQFF	TGTGCCAGCAGTTTCTCTGGGGGGGTCGATGAGCAGTTCTTC
TRBJ1-1	TRBV10-3	NA	many	CAIRGAQGTEAFF	TGTGCCATCAGGGGGGCGCAAGGCACTGAAGCTTTCTTT
TRBJ2-5	TRBV24-1	NA	NA	CATSDLRRAGETQYF	TGTGCCACCAGTGATTTGAGGAGGGCCGGTGAGACCCAGTACTTC
TRBJ2-7	TRBV20-1	TRBD1	NA	CSASGDSPMFDEQYF	TGCAGTGCTAGCGGGGACAGCCCTATGTTCGACGAGCAGTACTTC
TRBJ2-1	TRBV29-1	NA	NA	CSHRSGTYNEQFF	TGCAGCCACCGTTCTGGAACCTACAATGAGCAGTTCTTC
TRBJ1-6	TRBV4-1	NA	many	CASSQEGGQGGSPLHF	TGCGCCAGCAGCCAAGAAGGTGGTCAGGGCGGGTCACCCCTCCACTTT
TRBJ2-7	TRBV12-3/TRBV12-4	TRBD1	NA	CASSTYRGLFYEQYF	TGTGCCAGCAGTACCTACAGGGGTTTATTCTACGAGCAGTACTTC
TRBJ2-3	TRBV10-3	TRBD1	NA	CAISEGDRPDTQYF	TGTGCCATCAGTGAGGGGGACAGGCCAGATACGCAGTATTTT
TRBJ2-7	TRBV2	NA	NA	CASRVDSAFEQYF	TGTGCCAGCAGGGTCGACAGTGCCTTCGAGCAGTACTTC
TRBJ2-7	TRBV27	NA	many	CASSTLTGEQYF	TGTGCCAGCAGTACCCTAACTGGAGAGCAGTACTTC